Each of the 30 T cell receptor beta chains below was sequenced from the same sample in a study of vaccination and CD4 T cells after COVID-19. Treatment meaning: approximately nine-day PBMC culture with coronavirus spike peptide pools or control peptides (ViraFEST assay). Antigens of these TCRs are unknown. At the Johns Hopkins FTIC core, DNA taken from cultured CD4+ T cells was sequenced by way of the Oncomine TCR Beta short-read assay. Via MiXCR, TCRdb re-called the PCR reads, giving one row per CDR3 protein. The sample shows more than 10,000 distinct CDR3 sequences, less than 80% of them seen only once. Input material: CD4+ T cells from blood, cultured in vitro. These receptors were taken from a human donor who had recovered from COVID-19.

This clonotype has more than one count but fewer than ten. V usage is TRBV24-1 and J usage is TRBJ2-1; D uncertain. In germline, CDR1 is KGHDR, CDR2 SFDVKD. Deletions cut 0 bases from V and 6 bases from J, with 11 bases between. The CDR3 is made up of 15 amino acids. The CDR3 protein is CATSDLRAQFNEQFF. CDR3 nucleotide sequence: TGTGCCACCAGTGATTTGAGGGCACAGTTCAATGAGCAGTTCTTC.

V and J are TRBV20-1 and TRBJ2-3; TRBD1 might be the D (5 bases). Germline V gene lookup returns CDR1 DFQATT and CDR2 SNEGSKA (reference sequence). The V and J ends lost 2 bases and 6 bases respectively, with 12 bases between them. The CDR3 is made up of 13 amino acids. CDR3 nucleotides: TGCAGTGCTAGATTGCAGGGTCCGGATACGCAGTATTTT. Translating gives CSARLQGPDTQYF.

The chain employs TRBV30 and TRBJ2-7; D tentatively fits TRBD1 or TRBD2 (5 bases each). The CDR3 has 15 residues. CDR1 is GTSNPN, CDR2 SVGIG, per germline (reference sequence). Trimming shortened V by 3 bases and J by 0 bases, and 15 bases separated the two germline ends. In nucleotides, the CDR3 is TGTGCCTGGAGCATCGGGGCCTTCAGCTCCTACGAGCAGTACTTC. Its protein product is CAWSIGAFSSYEQYF.

This clonotype has a handful of counts. This rearrangement joins TRBV19 to TRBJ2-1; no clear D. Trimming pared 6 bases from V and 6 bases from J, leaving 6 bases between. Germline loops: CDR1 LNHDA, CDR2 SQIVND (reference sequence). The CDR3 consists of 11 residues. CDR3 in DNA: TGTGCCAGTAGCCTCCTCAATGAGCAGTTCTTC. Amino acid sequence: CASSLLNEQFF.

Notes on this clonotype: Germline and junction disagree at one end, which may indicate a read error. This chain joins TRBV24-1 and TRBJ2-1; 10 positions match TRBD1. Germline CDR1 is KGHDR and CDR2 is SFDVKD. The CDR3 covers 22 residues. The CDR3 region is CATSDLLWSGQGGPYSFNEQFF. CDR3 in DNA: TGTGCCACCAGTGATTTGCTTTGGAGTGGACAGGGGGGACCGTATTCCTTCAATGAGCAGTTCTTC.

Points on this clonotype: The junction and the germline gene differ at one end; a read error may be behind it. The gene calls are TRBV10-3 and TRBJ2-5; 7 bases are shared with TRBD2. The CDR3 spans 16 residues. CDR1 is ENHRY, CDR2 SYGVKD, per germline. The CDR3 bases are TGTGCCAGCAGTTCCCTGGGAGCGGGAAGACAAGAGACCCAGTACTTC. The encoded protein is CASSSLGAGRQETQYF.

In the case of this clonotype: The junction shows a germline mismatch at one end, possibly a read error. The chain carries TRBV6-2 or TRBV6-3 and TRBJ2-7; D unclear. CDR1 and CDR2 from the germline V gene are MNHEY and SVGEGT. The CDR3 is 15 residues long. The CDR3 sequence: CASSTWTGSAYGQYF. In DNA, the CDR3 is TGTGCCAGCAGCACGTGGACCGGAAGCGCCTACGGGCAGTACTTC.

The chain recombines TRBV4-2 with TRBJ2-7; 10 bases fit TRBD2. Germline V gene sequence: CDR1 LGHNA, CDR2 YNFKEQ. V lost 1 base and J lost 0; bases outside the gene matches: 0. CDR3 size: 15 residues. CDR3 DNA: TGTGCCAGCAGCCAAGGACTAGCGGGCTCCTACGAGCAGTACTTC. Translated: CASSQGLAGSYEQYF.

The chain combines TRBV15 with TRBJ2-6; D is perhaps TRBD1 (6 bases). Germline values: CDR1 LNHNV, CDR2 YYDKDF (reference sequence). Trimming took off 5 bases at V and 2 bases at J, with 19 bases between the two ends. The CDR3 runs to 18 residues. The CDR3: CATSGADSYGAGANVLTF. In DNA, the CDR3 is TGTGCCACCAGCGGCGCGGACAGTTATGGAGCTGGGGCCAACGTCCTGACTTTC.

This chain uses TRBV27 with TRBJ1-2, with 9 bases that match TRBD1. Per germline, CDR1 MNHEY and CDR2 SMNVEV (reference sequence). V shed 6 bases and J 6 bases; nucleotides not matched to a gene: 8. The CDR3 has 14 amino acids. This CDR3 reads CASRTGQGGDGYTF. CDR3 DNA sequence: TGTGCCAGCAGGACGGGACAGGGTGGTGATGGCTACACCTTC.

This clonotype was counted between two and nine times. This chain uses TRBV2 with TRBJ2-2, with D unresolved. The CDR3 is 13 amino acids. CDR1 and CDR2 (germline): SNHLY, FYNNEI. V shed 4 bases and J shed 6 bases, with 9 bases lying between them. CDR3 amino acids: CASSVESSGELFF. DNA for the CDR3: TGTGCCAGCAGTGTAGAGTCGTCCGGGGAGCTGTTTTTT.

The gene calls are TRBV5-4 and TRBJ2-7; the D gene is possibly TRBD2 (6 bases). Per germline, CDR1 SGHNT and CDR2 YYREEE (reference sequence). The V gene lost 3 bases and the J gene lost 7 bases, with 20 bases spanning the gap. CDR3 length: 15 amino acids. The CDR3 region has the DNA TGTGCCAGCAGCTCGAGACTAGGGGTCTCCCTAGAGCAGTACTTC. Its protein product is CASSSRLGVSLEQYF.

By sample share, this clonotype is medium-sized. The CDR3 spells CASSPRTPPLAQYF. Written as DNA, the CDR3 is TGTGCCAGCAGTCCCCGGACCCCCCCCCTGGCCCAGTACTTC. V is TRBV28 and J is TRBJ2-5; D is uncertain. Germline V gene lookup returns CDR1 MDHEN and CDR2 SYDVKM. V shed 5 bases and J shed 9 bases, with 19 bases lying between them. This CDR3 contains 14 residues.

This chain uses TRBV20-1 with TRBJ2-2; 7 positions agree with TRBD1. Germline V CDR1 and CDR2: DFQATT, SNEGSKA (reference sequence). The CDR3 is 15 amino acids. V was clipped by 6 bases and J by 8 bases; unmatched bases: 15. This chain's CDR3 is CSAQTPSRGQGELFF. CDR3 bases: TGCAGTGCCCAGACGCCTTCAAGGGGGCAGGGGGAGCTGTTTTTT.

This clonotype showed up just a few times. The CDR3 region has the DNA TGTGCCAGTAGTATTGGCGGGGGCGCTGGGGAGCTGTTTTTT. Its protein product is CASSIGGGAGELFF. The V gene is TRBV19, the J gene TRBJ2-2; the D gene is possibly TRBD2 (7 bases). CDR3 length equals 14 residues. Germline V lookup: CDR1 LNHDA, CDR2 SQIVND (reference sequence). Deletions cut 3 bases from V and 8 bases from J, with 13 bases between.

The chain recombines TRBV11-2 with TRBJ1-1, with a weak D call TRBD1 (5 bases). V was clipped by 2 bases and J by 6 bases, with 25 bases between them. Germline V gives CDR1 SGHAT, CDR2 FQNNGV. The length of the CDR3 is 18 residues. CDR3 region: CASSLLKRGQVGMSEAFF. CDR3 in DNA: TGTGCCAGCAGCTTACTGAAGAGGGGCCAGGTGGGCATGTCTGAAGCTTTCTTT.

This clonotype turned up a few times. This chain joins TRBV21-1 and TRBJ1-5. TRBV21-1 is a pseudogene segment. CDR3 length: 15 residues. The CDR3 sequence: CASRIGLVSNQPQHF. For the CDR3, the DNA is TGTGCCAGCCGGATAGGGTTGGTGAGCAATCAGCCCCAGCATTTT.

This chain uses TRBV7-3 with TRBJ2-5; D is perhaps TRBD1 (6 bases). With 5 bases removed from V and 2 bases from J, the gap between germline ends came to 9 bases. This CDR3 spans 13 amino acids. Germline assignment: CDR1 SGHTA and CDR2 FQGTGA. DNA of the CDR3: TGTGCCAGCAGCCGCGGACAGCAAGAGACCCAGTACTTC. As protein: CASSRGQQETQYF.

The V and J genes are TRBV6-2 or TRBV6-3 and TRBJ2-7, with D maybe TRBD1 (6 bases). Trimming took off 6 bases at V and 2 bases at J, with 14 bases between the two ends. The CDR3 is 14 amino acids. Germline V lookup: CDR1 MNHEY, CDR2 SVGEGT. The CDR3 coding sequence is TGTGCCAGCAGGAAAACAGGGAGAACCTACGAGCAGTACTTC. This translates into CASRKTGRTYEQYF.

Concerning this clonotype: A read error may produce the germline difference seen at one junction end. V usage is TRBV15 and J usage is TRBJ2-7; D gene unclear. The CDR3 is 12 amino acids. The germline CDR1 and CDR2 sequences are LNHNV and YYDKDF (reference sequence). CDR3 DNA: TGTGCCACCAGCAGAGTCACAGCCAGGTCCCTCTTC. This sequence encodes CATSRVTARSLF.

The rearrangement links TRBV6-1 to TRBJ2-3; D gene unclear. In germline, CDR1 is MNHNS, CDR2 SASEGT. V lost 8 bases and J lost 4, with 4 bases in between. The CDR3 extends over 10 amino acids. For the CDR3, the DNA is TGTGCCAGCGGACCAGATACGCAGTATTTT. Protein product: CASGPDTQYF.

This chain links TRBV27 with TRBJ2-7, with D tentatively TRBD2 (6 bases). Germline CDR1 MNHEY, CDR2 SMNVEV (reference sequence). The CDR3 is 11 amino acids. V lost 8 bases to trimming and J lost 5 bases, with 10 bases between them. This CDR3 is CASGRSNEQYF. The CDR3 coding sequence is TGTGCCAGCGGGAGGTCGAACGAGCAGTACTTC.

This clonotype was detected only once. J is TRBJ2-4 and V is TRBV27; 8 positions match TRBD2. Trimming cost V 5 bases and J 0 bases; bases outside gene matches: 12. Per germline, CDR1 MNHEY and CDR2 SMNVEV (reference sequence). This CDR3 is built from 18 residues. The chain's CDR3 is CASSRTSPSYVAKNIQYF. CDR3 bases: TGTGCCAGCAGTCGGACTAGCCCGAGTTACGTAGCCAAAAACATTCAGTACTTC.

This chain connects TRBV6-2 or TRBV6-3 to TRBJ2-7, with D perhaps TRBD2 (6 bases). The CDR3 spans 12 residues. CDR1 is MNHEY and CDR2 is SVGEGT in the germline V gene. The germline V and J ends were trimmed by 1 base and 9 bases, with 10 bases remaining between them. DNA for the CDR3: TGTGCCAGCAGTTACTACGGGAGTGGGCAGTACTTC. Amino acids: CASSYYGSGQYF.

The V and J genes are TRBV20-1 and TRBJ2-6; D unclear. This CDR3 contains 16 residues. Germline CDR1 and CDR2: DFQATT and SNEGSKA (reference sequence). V lost 6 bases and J 0 bases, leaving 15 bases between the germline ends. The CDR3 protein is CSAMAGSSSGANVLTF. The CDR3 region has the DNA TGCAGTGCCATGGCTGGGTCTAGCTCTGGGGCCAACGTCCTGACTTTC.

The chain links TRBV24-1 to TRBJ2-1, with TRBD1 matching 9 bases. The CDR3 totals 14 residues. Germline CDR1 reads KGHDR; CDR2 reads SFDVKD. The trim removed 2 bases at V and 9 bases at J, leaving 4 bases unmatched. Here the CDR3 reads CATSDYRGHTEQFF. CDR3 nucleotides: TGTGCCACCAGTGATTACAGGGGGCACACTGAGCAGTTCTTC.

This chain connects TRBV15 to TRBJ2-7; TRBD2 aligns across 9 bases. This CDR3 has 14 amino acids. The V gene's germline CDR1 is LNHNV and CDR2 YYDKDF (reference sequence). V lost 0 bases to trimming and J lost 8 bases; unmatched junction nucleotides: 5. The CDR3 spells CATSRDFSGSQQYF. CDR3 sequence (DNA): TGTGCCACCAGCAGAGATTTTAGCGGGAGCCAGCAGTACTTC.

This clonotype was recorded only once. The rearrangement joins TRBV27 to TRBJ2-2, with D hard to call. The V gene lost 5 bases and the J gene lost 4 bases, with 11 bases spanning the gap. Germline V gene data show CDR1 as MNHEY and CDR2 as SMNVEV (reference sequence). This CDR3 comprises 14 residues. The CDR3 region is CASSPSWSTGELFF. The CDR3 DNA sequence: TGTGCCAGCAGTCCAAGTTGGAGCACCGGGGAGCTGTTTTTT.

V and J are TRBV21-1 and TRBJ2-5; the table's TRBD1 call for D was not verified on the DNA. TRBV21-1 is recorded as a pseudogene. The CDR3 consists of 14 residues. This CDR3 reads CASSRGVGAETQYF. The CDR3 coding sequence is TGTGCCAGCAGCAGGGGGGTTGGAGCGGAGACCCAGTACTTC.

The table lists this clonotype with a count of one. The V and J genes are TRBV5-6 and TRBJ1-6; 8 bases are a match to TRBD1. CDR3 size: 14 residues. J was trimmed by 9 bases and V by 5 bases; bases with no gene match: 7. CDR1 and CDR2 (germline): SGHDT, YYEEEE. The CDR3 DNA reads as TGTGCCAGCAGGTCGGGACAGGTCCTTTCACCCCTCCACTTT. This translates into CASRSGQVLSPLHF.